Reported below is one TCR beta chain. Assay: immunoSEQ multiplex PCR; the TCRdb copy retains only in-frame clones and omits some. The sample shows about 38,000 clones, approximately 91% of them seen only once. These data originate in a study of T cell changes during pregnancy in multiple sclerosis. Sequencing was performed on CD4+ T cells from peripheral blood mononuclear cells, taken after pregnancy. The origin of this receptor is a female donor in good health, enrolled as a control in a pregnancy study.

CDR3 bases: TGTGCCTGGAGTCCCCTCAGCGAGGACCAGTACTTC. Translation gives CAWSPLSEDQYF. The rearrangement links TRBV30 to TRBJ2-5, with D hard to call. The CDR3 length is 12 residues. Germline lookup yields CDR1 GTSNPN and CDR2 SVGIG (reference sequence). Deletions cut 2 bases from V and 10 bases from J, with 14 bases between.